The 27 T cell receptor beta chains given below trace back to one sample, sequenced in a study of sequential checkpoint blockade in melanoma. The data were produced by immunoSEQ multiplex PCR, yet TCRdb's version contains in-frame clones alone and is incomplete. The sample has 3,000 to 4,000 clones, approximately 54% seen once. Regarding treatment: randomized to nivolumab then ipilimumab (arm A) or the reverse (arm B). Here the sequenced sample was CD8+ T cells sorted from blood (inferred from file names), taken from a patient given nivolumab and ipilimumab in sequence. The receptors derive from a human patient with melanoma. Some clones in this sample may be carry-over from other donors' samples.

The CDR3 bases are TGTGCCAGCACCAAGGACAGGGATCAGCCCCAGCATTTT. It is translated as CASTKDRDQPQHF. The rearrangement uses TRBV7-9 and TRBJ1-5; 8 bases map to TRBD1. The junction had 4 bases not matched to a gene; V was cut back by 7 bases and J by 5 bases. CDR3 length equals 13 residues. Germline CDR1 SEHNR, CDR2 FQNEAQ (reference sequence).

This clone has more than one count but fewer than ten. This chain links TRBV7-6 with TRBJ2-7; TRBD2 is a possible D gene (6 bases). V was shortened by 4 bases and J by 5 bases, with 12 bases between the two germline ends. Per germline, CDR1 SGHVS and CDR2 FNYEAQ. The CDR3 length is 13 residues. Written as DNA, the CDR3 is TGTGCCAGCAGCTCCGCGGGCGGGGACGAGCAGTACTTC. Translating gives CASSSAGGDEQYF.

The CDR3 coding sequence is TGTGCCAGCACCGAGGGACACAACTCTGGAAACACCATATATTTT. This sequence encodes CASTEGHNSGNTIYF. The V and J genes are TRBV6-6 and TRBJ1-3, with TRBD1 as a possible D gene (6 bases). CDR3 length: 15 residues. The V end lost 7 bases, the J end lost 0 bases, and 13 bases lay between the germline ends. Germline V gene data show CDR1 as MNHNY and CDR2 as SVGAGI (reference sequence).

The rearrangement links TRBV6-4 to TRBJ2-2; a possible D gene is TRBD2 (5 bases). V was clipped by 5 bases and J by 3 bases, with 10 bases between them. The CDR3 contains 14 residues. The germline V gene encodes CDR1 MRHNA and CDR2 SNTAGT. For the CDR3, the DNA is TGTGCCAGCAGTCCGGGGTCGTACACCGGGGAGCTGTTTTTT. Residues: CASSPGSYTGELFF.

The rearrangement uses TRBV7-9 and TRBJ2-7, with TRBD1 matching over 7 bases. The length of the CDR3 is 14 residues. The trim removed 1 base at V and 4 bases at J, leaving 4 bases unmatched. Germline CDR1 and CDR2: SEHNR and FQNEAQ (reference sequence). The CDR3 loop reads CASSLVQGIYEQYF. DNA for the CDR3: TGTGCCAGCAGCTTAGTACAGGGGATTTACGAGCAGTACTTC.

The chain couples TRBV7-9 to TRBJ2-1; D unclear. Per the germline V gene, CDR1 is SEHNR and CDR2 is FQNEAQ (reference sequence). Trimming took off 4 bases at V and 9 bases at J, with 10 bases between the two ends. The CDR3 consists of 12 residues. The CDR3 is CASSYLGSEQFF. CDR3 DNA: TGTGCCAGCAGCTATCTTGGCAGTGAGCAGTTCTTC.

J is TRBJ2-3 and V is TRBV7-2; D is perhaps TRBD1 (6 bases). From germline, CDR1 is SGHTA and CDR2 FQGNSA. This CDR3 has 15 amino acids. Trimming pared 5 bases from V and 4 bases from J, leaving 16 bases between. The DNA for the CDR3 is TGTGCCAGCAGCACGACAGGAGTAGGCGCAGATACGCAGTATTTT. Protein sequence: CASSTTGVGADTQYF.

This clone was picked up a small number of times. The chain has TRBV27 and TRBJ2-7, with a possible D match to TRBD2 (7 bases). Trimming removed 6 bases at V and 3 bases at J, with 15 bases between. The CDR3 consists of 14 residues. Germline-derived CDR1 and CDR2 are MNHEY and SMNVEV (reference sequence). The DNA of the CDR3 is TGTGCCAGCAGGGGGGGCGGGGGTCTCTACGAGCAGTACTTC. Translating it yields CASRGGGGLYEQYF.

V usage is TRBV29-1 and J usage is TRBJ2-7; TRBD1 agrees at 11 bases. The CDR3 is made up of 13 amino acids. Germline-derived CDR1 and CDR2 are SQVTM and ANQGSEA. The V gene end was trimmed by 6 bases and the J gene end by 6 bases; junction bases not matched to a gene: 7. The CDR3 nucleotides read TGCAGCGTAACGGGGACAGGGGGGACCGAGCAGTACTTC. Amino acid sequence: CSVTGTGGTEQYF.

The CDR3 here is CASSAGVGREAIYEQYF. The CDR3 DNA reads TGTGCCAGCAGTGCGGGGGTGGGACGAGAGGCTATATACGAGCAGTACTTC. The genes are TRBV25-1 and TRBJ2-7; a weak D match, TRBD2 (6 bases). The CDR3 spans 17 residues. V lost 4 bases and J 4 bases, leaving 23 bases between the germline ends. In germline, CDR1 is MGHDK, CDR2 SYGVNS.

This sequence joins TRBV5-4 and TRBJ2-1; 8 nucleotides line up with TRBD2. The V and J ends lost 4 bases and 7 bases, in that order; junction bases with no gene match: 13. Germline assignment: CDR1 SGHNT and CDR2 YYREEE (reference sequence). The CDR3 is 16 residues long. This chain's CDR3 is CASSRKPGLEVNEQFF. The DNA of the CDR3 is TGTGCCAGCAGCCGTAAACCGGGACTAGAGGTAAATGAGCAGTTCTTC.

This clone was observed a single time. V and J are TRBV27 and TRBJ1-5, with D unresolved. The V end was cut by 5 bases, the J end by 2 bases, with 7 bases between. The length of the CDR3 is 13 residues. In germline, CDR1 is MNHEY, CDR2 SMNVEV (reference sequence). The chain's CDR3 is CASSRRGNQPQHF. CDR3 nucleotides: TGTGCCAGCAGTCGTAGAGGCAATCAGCCCCAGCATTTT.

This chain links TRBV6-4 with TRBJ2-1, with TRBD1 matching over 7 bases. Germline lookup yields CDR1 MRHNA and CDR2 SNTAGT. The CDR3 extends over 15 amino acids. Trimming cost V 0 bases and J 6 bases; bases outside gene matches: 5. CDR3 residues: CASSDSTDRANEQFF. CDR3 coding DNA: TGTGCCAGCAGTGACTCGACCGACAGGGCCAATGAGCAGTTCTTC.

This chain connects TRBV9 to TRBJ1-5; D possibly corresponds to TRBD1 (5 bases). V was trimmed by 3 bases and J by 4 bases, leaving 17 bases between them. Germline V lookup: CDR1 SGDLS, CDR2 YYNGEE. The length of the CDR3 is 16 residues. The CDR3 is CASSAGGGSGNQPQHF. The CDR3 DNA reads TGTGCCAGCAGCGCCGGCGGGGGGTCGGGTAATCAGCCCCAGCATTTT.

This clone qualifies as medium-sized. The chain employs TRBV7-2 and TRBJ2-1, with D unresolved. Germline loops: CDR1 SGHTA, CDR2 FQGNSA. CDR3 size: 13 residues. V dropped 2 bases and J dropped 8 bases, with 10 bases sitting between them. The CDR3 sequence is CASSLPPADEQFF. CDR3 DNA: TGTGCCAGCAGCTTACCTCCGGCGGATGAGCAGTTCTTC.

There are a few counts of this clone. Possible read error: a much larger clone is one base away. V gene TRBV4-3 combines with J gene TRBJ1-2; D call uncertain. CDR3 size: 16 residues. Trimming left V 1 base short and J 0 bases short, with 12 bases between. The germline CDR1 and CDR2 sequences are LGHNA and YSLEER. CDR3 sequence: CASSQGSGVSNYGYTF. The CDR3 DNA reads TGCGCCAGCAGCCAAGGTAGCGGGGTTTCTAACTATGGCTACACCTTC.

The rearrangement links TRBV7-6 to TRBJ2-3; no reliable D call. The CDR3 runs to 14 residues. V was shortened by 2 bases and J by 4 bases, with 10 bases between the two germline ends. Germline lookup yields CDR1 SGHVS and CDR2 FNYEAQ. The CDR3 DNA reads TGTGCCAGCAGCTTATTCCCCCCCGCAGATACGCAGTATTTT. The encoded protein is CASSLFPPADTQYF.

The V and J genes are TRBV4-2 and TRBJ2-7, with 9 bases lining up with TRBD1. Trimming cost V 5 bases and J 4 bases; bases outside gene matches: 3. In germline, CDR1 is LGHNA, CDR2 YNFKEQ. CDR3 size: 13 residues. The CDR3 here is CASSLTGGYEQYF. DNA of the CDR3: TGTGCCAGCAGCTTGACAGGGGGGTACGAGCAGTACTTC.

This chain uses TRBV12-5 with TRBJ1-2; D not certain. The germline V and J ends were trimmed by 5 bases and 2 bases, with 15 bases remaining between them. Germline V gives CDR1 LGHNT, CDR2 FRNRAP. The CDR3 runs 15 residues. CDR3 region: CASGLLVGGNYGYTF. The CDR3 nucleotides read TGTGCTAGTGGTCTCCTTGTTGGAGGGAACTATGGCTACACCTTC.

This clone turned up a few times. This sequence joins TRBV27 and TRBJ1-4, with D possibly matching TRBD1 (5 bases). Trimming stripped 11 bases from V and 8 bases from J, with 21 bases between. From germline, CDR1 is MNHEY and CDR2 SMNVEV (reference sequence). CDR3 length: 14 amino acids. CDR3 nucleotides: TGTGCCTCCAAGGAGGGGAGCGGAGGGGAAAAACTGTTTTTT. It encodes CASKEGSGGEKLFF.

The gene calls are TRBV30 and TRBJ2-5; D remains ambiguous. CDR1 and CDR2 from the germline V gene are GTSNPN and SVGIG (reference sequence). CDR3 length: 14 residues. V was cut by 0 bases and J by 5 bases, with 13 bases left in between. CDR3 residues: CAWSVGQVWETQYF. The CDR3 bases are TGTGCCTGGAGTGTTGGCCAGGTATGGGAGACCCAGTACTTC.

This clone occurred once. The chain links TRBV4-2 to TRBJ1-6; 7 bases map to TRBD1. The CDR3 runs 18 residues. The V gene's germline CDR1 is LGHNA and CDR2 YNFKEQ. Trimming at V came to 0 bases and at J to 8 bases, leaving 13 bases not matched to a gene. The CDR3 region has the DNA TGTGCCAGCAGCCAAGATAGGGGACAGTTTACCGCTCATTCACCCCTCCACTTT. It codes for CASSQDRGQFTAHSPLHF.

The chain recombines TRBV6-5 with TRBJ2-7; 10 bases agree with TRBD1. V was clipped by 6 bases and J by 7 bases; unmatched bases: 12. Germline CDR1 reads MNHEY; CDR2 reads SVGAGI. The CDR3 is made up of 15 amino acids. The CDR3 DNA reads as TGTGCCAGCAGCCCGGAGACAGGGGGCCGTGGGGAGCAGTACTTC. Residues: CASSPETGGRGEQYF.

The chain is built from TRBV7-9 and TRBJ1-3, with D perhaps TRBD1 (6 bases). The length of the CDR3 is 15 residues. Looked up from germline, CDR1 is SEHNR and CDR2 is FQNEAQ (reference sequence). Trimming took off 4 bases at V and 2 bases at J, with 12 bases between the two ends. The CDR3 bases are TGTGCCAGCAGCTCCACTACAGGGACTGGAAACACCATATATTTT. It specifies CASSSTTGTGNTIYF.

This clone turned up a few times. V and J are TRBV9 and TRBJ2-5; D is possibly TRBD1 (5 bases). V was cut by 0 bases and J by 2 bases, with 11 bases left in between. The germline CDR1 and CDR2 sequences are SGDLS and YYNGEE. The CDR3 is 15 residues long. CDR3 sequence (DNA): TGTGCCAGCAGCGTAGAAGGCAGGGAACAAGAGACCCAGTACTTC. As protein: CASSVEGREQETQYF.

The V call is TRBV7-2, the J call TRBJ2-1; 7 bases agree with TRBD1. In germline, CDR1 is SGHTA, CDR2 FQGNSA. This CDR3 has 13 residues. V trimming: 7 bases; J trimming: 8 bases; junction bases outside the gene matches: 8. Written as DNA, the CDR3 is TGTGCCAGCACCCCGACAGGGCCCGATGAGCAGTTCTTC. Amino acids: CASTPTGPDEQFF.

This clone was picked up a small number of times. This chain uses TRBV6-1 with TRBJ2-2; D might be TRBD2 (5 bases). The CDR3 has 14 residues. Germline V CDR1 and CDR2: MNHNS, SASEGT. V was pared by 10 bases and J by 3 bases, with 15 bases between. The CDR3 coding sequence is TGTGCCACCGACCTTGGGCGGGACACCGGGGAGCTGTTTTTT. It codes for CATDLGRDTGELFF.